The text below deals with one TCR beta chain. The V end was cut by 0 bases, the J end by 3 bases, with 7 bases between. The CDR3 runs to 14 residues. The germline CDR1 and CDR2 sequences are SGHRS and YFSETQ. This sample stems from a study of early T cells in non-severe SARS-CoV-2 infection. Looking at the study overall: It was bulk RNA from unsorted whole blood that was sequenced, and the chains were unpaired.

In the library, individual cDNA molecules carried attached unique molecular identifiers. TCRdb analysed the 5' RACE reads with MiXCR anew, one entry per CDR3 protein. The sample has around 77,000 distinct CDR3 sequences; 10% are singletons. This clonotype was sampled from an adult who was a healthcare worker with PCR-confirmed SARS-CoV-2 infection or an uninfected control (not recorded which). The input for sequencing was whole blood, taken at baseline. The rearrangement links TRBV5-1 to TRBJ2-1; maybe TRBD2 (6 bases). For the CDR3, the DNA is TGCGCCAGCAGCTTGGACGGGGGCTACAATGAGCAGTTCTTC. It yields the protein CASSLDGGYNEQFF.